The sequence of this TCR beta chain was determined in a study of molecular identifiers for immune sequencing clone quantification listed by TCRdb under 2018. Regarding the study in general: For a replicate experiment, RNA from approximately 20,000 or 98,000 naive CD8 T cells was divided into five aliquots, and four of the five aliquots were sequenced. This methods study benchmarked molecular-identifier clustering-based TCR repertoire sequencing (MIDCIRS) and TCR RNA copy counting, using CD8 T cells to do so.

V lost 2 bases and J lost 8 bases; the stretch between them is 16 bases long. CDR1 and CDR2 were assigned from the germline V gene as MNHNS and SASEGT. The CDR3 starts with the cysteine, ends with the phenylalanine, and has 15 residues. The sequence is cut down to CDR3 DNA, 45 bases in frame from base 1. A remark on this clonotype: What antigen it recognizes has not been identified. No per-base quality is available; no much larger clone lies one base away.

Libraries were made using PCR. Instrument used: NextSeq 500. Bulk TCR libraries were prepared as previously described, using TCR primers listed in Table S5. Total RNA was purified with the Qiagen AllPrep DNA/RNA kit. Before analysis, reads from multiple sequencing runs of the same library were pooled. The original methods were these. Reads were retained only if their TCR constant sequence matched exactly, and those retained reads were trimmed to 150 nt and grouped according to their 12-nt molecular barcodes. Reads within each barcode group were sub-clustered using a 15% Levenshtein threshold, and quality-weighted consensus sequences were constructed for each RNA molecule. Non-functional sequences were removed, as were lower-count sequences one edit away from another. Based on fitting two negative binomial distributions, any barcode sub-cluster with under 20% of the maximum read count was discarded. The public sequencing data were trimmed at Q25 with fastp and processed into clonotypes with MiXCR by TCRdb, which kept only in-frame beta chains. Duplicate CDR3 protein sequences are folded into a single record with the most common DNA and genes. TCRdb's processing, not the study's, gives the V and J calls here. The sample table contains under 800,000 distinct CDR3 sequences; only one count was recorded for around 25% of them. The ten largest clones add up to about 0.81% of the sample.

Libraries of naive CD8 T cells were built from approximately 20,000 to 1,000,000 sorted cells, with 10%, 30% or 50% of the purified RNA used. Naive CD8 T cells, defined as CD8+CD4-CCR7+CD45RA+, were FACS-sorted into RLT Plus buffer on a BD FACSAria II. To test detection sensitivity, Jurkat RNA equivalent to roughly eleven TCR copies was spiked into samples of roughly 20,000-1,100,000 naive CD8 T cells. CD8 T cells were enriched with RosetteSep CD8+ T Cell Enrichment Cocktail and Ficoll-Paque, followed by ACK red cell lysis. Points the paper makes about the study in general: Without barcode sub-clustering, chimeric consensus sequences inflated TCR diversity; chimeras reached as high as 47%. The naive libraries included spiked-in Jurkat TCR RNA (roughly 9 copies' worth), and this RNA is not part of the donor repertoire. In CMV-specific effector cells, clones with more than 20 RNA copies contained over 97% of molecules, whereas in naive cells such clones contained under 1% of molecules. Modeling indicated approximately 3.1 TCR RNA copies recovered per cell, compared with about 10 by digital PCR, which implies a capture efficiency of approximately 30%. Even against a background of roughly 1 million naive CD8 T cells, spiked-in Jurkat TCR RNA amounting to a single cell's worth was reported to be detectable. Highly expanded clone sizes could be underestimated because identical TCR molecules may share a barcode.

Sequencing was done on a sample of naive CD8+ T cells from blood, with Jurkat cell RNA spiked in. The cell subset or site label here, explained by the study, means: FACS-sorted CD8+CD4-CCR7+CD45RA+ naive T cells. This receptor chain uses TRBV6-1 and TRBJ2-1, with no reliable assignment of the D segment. This TCR was recovered from a human donor in good health. Some libraries in this study had Jurkat cell RNA spiked in. The CDR3 reads CASSEPEYHRDEQFF. The bases are TGTGCCAGCAGTGAACCTGAGTACCATCGGGATGAGCAGTTCTTC.